The sample holds one count of the clone carrying this T cell receptor (beta chain). These data belong to a study of blood T cell repertoires in COVID-19. Study details: The cDNA or gDNA used as material had been derived from T cells, B-cell-depleted T cells, or PBMCs.

Assay used: immunoSEQ multiplex PCR; TCRdb lists only in-frame clones, some missing. This sample has 300,000 or so clones, with 87% found just once. CDR3 length equals 13 residues. CDR1 and CDR2 (germline): LGHNA, YSLEER. The V and J ends lost 5 bases and 5 bases, in that order; junction bases with no gene match: 5. Cohort placement rested on clinical history that participants reported themselves. Each recovered donor of Cohort 3 presented with two negative PCRs, clearance, or symptom resolution. This chain connects TRBV4-3 to TRBJ1-1; 7 positions agree with TRBD1. The TCR comes from a woman in her twenties or thirties who had recovered from COVID-19. Source material: PBMCs or T cells enriched from blood (not recorded which). The CDR3 protein is CASSLDRDTEAFF. CDR3 nucleotide sequence: TGCGCCAGCAGCTTAGACAGGGATACTGAAGCTTTCTTT.